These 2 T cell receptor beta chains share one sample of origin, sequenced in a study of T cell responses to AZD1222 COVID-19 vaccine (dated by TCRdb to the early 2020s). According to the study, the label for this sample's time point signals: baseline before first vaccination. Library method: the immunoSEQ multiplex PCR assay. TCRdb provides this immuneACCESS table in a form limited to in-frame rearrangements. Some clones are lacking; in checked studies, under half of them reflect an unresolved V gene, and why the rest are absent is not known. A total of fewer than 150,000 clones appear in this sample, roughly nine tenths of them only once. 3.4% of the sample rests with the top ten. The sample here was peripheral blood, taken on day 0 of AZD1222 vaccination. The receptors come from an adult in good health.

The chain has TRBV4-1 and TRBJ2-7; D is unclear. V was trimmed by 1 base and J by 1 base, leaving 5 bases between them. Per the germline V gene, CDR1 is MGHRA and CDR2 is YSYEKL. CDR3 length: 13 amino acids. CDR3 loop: CASSQARSYEQYF. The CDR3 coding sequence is TGCGCCAGCAGCCAAGCGAGGTCCTACGAGCAGTACTTC.

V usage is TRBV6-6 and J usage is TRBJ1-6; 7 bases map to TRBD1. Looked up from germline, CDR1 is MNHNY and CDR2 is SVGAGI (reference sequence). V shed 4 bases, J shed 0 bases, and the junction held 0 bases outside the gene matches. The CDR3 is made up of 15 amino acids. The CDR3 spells CASSWDSSYNSPLHF. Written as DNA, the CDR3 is TGTGCCAGCAGTTGGGACAGCTCCTATAATTCACCCCTCCACTTT.